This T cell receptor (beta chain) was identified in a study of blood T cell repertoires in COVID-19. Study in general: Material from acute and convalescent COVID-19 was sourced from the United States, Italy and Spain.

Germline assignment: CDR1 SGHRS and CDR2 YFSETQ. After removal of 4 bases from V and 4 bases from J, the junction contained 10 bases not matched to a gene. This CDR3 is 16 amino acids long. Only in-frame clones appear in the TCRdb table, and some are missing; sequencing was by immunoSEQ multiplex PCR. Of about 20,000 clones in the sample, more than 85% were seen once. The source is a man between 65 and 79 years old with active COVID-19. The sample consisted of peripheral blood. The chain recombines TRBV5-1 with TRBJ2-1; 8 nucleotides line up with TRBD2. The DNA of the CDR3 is TGCGCCAGCAGCCCGGCGGGGAGCGGGAGTTACAATGAGCAGTTCTTC. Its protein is CASSPAGSGSYNEQFF.